This TCR beta chain was found in a study of blood T cell repertoires in COVID-19. About the research overall: The origin of the acute and convalescent COVID-19 samples was the United States, Italy and Spain. T cells, B-cell-depleted T cells, or PBMCs provided the cDNA or gDNA that served as material.

One Seattle source followed patients from active infection through their disease course. Per the authors' pipeline: It was from reference gene primer amplification that nucleated cell counts were estimated. TCRdb's table, derived via immunoSEQ multiplex PCR, lists solely in-frame clones and lacks some. V and J calls and clone size are copied from that table; D and trimming were computed from the DNA. The data show 350,000 or so clones, roughly nine tenths seen once. The CDR3 loop spans 15 amino acids. Germline assignment: CDR1 MDHEN and CDR2 SYDVKM. J was trimmed by 0 bases and V by 6 bases; bases with no gene match: 3.

The gene calls are TRBV28 and TRBJ2-4; TRBD1 matches at 9 bases. The sequenced sample consisted of peripheral blood. This receptor was taken from a woman in her fifties or sixties with COVID-19, enrolled during active disease. The CDR3 DNA follows: TGTGCCAGCAGCGGACAGGGGCTAGCCAAAAACATTCAGTACTTC. Amino acid sequence: CASSGQGLAKNIQYF. Combining the CDR3 with reference TRBV28 and TRBJ2-4 gives the whole variable domain DVKVTQSSRYLVKRTGEKVFLECVQDMDHENMFWYRQDPGLGLRLIYFSYDVKMKEKGDIPEGYSVSREKKERFSLILESASTNQTSMYLCASSGQGLAKNIQYFGAGTRLSVL.